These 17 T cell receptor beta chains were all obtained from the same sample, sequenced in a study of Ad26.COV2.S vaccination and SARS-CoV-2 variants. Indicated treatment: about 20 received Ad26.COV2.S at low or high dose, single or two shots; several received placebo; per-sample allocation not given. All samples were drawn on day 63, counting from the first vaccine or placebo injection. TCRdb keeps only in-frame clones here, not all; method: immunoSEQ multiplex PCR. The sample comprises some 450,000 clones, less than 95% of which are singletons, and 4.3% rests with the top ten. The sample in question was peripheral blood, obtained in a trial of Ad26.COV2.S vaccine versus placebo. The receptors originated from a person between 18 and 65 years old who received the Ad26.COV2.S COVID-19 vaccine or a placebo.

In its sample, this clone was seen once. This CDR3 reads CASSPRDRGNGYTF. The DNA of the CDR3 is TGTGCCAGCAGCCCCCGGGACAGGGGGAATGGCTACACCTTC. The chain recombines TRBV7-9 with TRBJ1-2; TRBD1 matches at 11 bases. Germline CDR1 reads SEHNR; CDR2 reads FQNEAQ (reference sequence). The CDR3 consists of 14 residues. V dropped 5 bases and J dropped 6; count of bases not matched to a gene: 5. The variable domain in full, completed from reference TRBV7-9 and TRBJ1-2, reads DTGVSQNPRHKITKRGQNVTFRCDPISEHNRLYWYRQTLGQGPEFLTYFQNEAQLEKSRLLSDRFSAERPKGSFSTLEIQRTEQGDSAMYLCASSPRDRGNGYTFGSGTRLTVV.

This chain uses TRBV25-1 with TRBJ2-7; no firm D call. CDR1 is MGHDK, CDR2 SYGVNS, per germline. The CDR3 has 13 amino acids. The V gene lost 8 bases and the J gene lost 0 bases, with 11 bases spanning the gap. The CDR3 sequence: CASGPDNSYEQYF. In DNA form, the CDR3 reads TGTGCCAGCGGCCCCGACAACTCCTACGAGCAGTACTTC.

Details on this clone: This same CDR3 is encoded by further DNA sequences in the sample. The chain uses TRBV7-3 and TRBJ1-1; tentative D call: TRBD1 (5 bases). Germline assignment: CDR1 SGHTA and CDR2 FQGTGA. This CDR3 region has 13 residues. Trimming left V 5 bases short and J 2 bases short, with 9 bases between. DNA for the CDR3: TGTGCCAGCAGCAGCGACAGAAACACTGAAGCTTTCTTT. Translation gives CASSSDRNTEAFF.

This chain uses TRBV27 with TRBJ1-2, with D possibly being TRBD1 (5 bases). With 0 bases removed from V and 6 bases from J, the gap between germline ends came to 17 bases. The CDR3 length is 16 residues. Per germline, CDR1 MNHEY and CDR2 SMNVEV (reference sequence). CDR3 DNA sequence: TGTGCCAGCAGTTTATCGTTAGGGGCTCACCGAGATGGCTACACCTTC. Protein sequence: CASSLSLGAHRDGYTF.

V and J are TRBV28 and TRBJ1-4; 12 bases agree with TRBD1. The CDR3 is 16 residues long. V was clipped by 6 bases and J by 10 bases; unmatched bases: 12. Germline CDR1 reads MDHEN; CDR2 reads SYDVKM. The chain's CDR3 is CASRKTTGQGAVKLFF. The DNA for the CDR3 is TGTGCCAGCAGGAAAACAACGGGACAGGGGGCAGTAAAACTGTTTTTT.

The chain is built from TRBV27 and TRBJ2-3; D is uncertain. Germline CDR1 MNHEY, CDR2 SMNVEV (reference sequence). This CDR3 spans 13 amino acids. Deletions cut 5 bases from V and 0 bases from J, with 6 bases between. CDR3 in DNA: TGTGCCAGCAGTCTCCATAGCACAGATACGCAGTATTTT. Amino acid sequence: CASSLHSTDTQYF.

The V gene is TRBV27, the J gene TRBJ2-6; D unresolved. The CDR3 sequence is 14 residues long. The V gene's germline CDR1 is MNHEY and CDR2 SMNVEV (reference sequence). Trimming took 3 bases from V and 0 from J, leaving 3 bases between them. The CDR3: CASSFGSGANVLTF. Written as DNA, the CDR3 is TGTGCCAGCAGTTTTGGCTCTGGGGCCAACGTCCTGACTTTC. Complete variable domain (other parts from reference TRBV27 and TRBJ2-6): EAQVTQNPRYLITVTGKKLTVTCSQNMNHEYMSWYRQDPGLGLRQIYYSMNVEVTDKGDVPEGYKVSRKEKRNFPLILESPSPNQTSLYFCASSFGSGANVLTFGAGSRLTVL.

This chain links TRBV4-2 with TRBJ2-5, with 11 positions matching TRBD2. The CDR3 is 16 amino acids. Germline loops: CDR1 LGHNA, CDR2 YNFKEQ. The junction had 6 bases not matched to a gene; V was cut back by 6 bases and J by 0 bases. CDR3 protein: CASSGTSGRYQETQYF. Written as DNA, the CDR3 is TGTGCCAGCAGTGGGACTAGCGGACGGTACCAAGAGACCCAGTACTTC.

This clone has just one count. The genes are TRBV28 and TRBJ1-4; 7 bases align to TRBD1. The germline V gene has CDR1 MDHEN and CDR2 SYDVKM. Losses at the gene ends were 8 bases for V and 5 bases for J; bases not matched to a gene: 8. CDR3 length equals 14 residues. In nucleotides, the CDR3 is TGTGCCAGCGGTGACAGGGTCGGAAATGAAAAACTGTTTTTT. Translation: CASGDRVGNEKLFF.

CDR3 loop: CASSQFPGGRETQYF. DNA of the CDR3: TGCGCCAGCAGCCAATTCCCGGGGGGTAGGGAGACCCAGTACTTC. The chain joins TRBV4-3 to TRBJ2-5; TRBD2 matches at 7 bases. Germline CDR1 reads LGHNA; CDR2 reads YSLEER. This CDR3 is built from 15 residues. Trimming at V came to 2 bases and at J to 5 bases, leaving 8 bases not matched to a gene.

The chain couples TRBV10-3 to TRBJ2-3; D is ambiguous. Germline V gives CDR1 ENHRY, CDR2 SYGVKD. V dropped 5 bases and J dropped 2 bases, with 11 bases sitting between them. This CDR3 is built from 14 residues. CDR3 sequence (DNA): TGTGCCATCAGTAGATCGGGCGACACAGATACGCAGTATTTT. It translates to CAISRSGDTDTQYF.

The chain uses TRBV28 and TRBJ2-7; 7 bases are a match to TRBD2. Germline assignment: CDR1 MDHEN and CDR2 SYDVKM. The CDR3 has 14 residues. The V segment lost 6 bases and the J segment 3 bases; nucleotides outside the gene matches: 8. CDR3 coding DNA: TGTGCCAGCAGCCCGCTAGCGGCTGACTACGAGCAGTACTTC. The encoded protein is CASSPLAADYEQYF. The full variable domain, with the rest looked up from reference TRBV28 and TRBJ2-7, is DVKVTQSSRYLVKRTGEKVFLECVQDMDHENMFWYRQDPGLGLRLIYFSYDVKMKEKGDIPEGYSVSREKKERFSLILESASTNQTSMYLCASSPLAADYEQYFGPGTRLTVT.

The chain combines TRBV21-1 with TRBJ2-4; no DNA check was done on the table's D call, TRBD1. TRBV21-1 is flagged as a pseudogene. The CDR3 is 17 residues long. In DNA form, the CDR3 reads TGTGCCAGCAGCAAAGCACAGGCAGGGATAGCCAAAAACATTCAGTACTTC. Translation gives CASSKAQAGIAKNIQYF.

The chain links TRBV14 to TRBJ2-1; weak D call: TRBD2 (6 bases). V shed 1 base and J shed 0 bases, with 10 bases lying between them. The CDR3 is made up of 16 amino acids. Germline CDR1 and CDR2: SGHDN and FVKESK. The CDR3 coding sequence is TGTGCCAGCAGCCAAGGGGGAGGATCCTCCTACAATGAGCAGTTCTTC. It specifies CASSQGGGSSYNEQFF.

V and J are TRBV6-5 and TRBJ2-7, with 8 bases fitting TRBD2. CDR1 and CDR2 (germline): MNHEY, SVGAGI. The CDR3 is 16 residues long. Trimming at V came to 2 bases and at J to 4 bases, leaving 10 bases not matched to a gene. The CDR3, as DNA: TGTGCCAGCAGTTACGGGGGGAGCGGGAGTAAATACGAGCAGTACTTC. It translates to CASSYGGSGSKYEQYF.

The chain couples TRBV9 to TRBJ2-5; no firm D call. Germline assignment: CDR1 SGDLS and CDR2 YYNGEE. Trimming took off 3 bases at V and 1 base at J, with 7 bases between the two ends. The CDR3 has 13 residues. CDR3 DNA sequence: TGTGCCAGCAGCGCCCTGTTCCAAGAGACCCAGTACTTC. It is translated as CASSALFQETQYF.

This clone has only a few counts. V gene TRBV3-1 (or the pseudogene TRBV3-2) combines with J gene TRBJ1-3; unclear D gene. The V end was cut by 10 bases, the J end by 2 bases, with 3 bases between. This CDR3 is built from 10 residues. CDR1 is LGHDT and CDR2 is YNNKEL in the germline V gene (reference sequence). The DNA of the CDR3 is TGTGCCAAGGCTGGAAACACCATATATTTT. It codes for CAKAGNTIYF.